This TCR beta chain was recovered during a study of graft-versus-host responses after intestinal transplantation. CDR1 and CDR2 from the germline V gene are SEHNR and FQNEAQ (reference sequence). CDR3 length: 13 amino acids. V was shortened by 5 bases and J by 5 bases, with 11 bases between the two germline ends. Measured with immunoSEQ multiplex PCR; TCRdb has only the in-frame clones, and not every one. Of fewer than 85,000 clones listed, more than 80% are singletons. This clone has just one count. No antigen is known for it. The receptor was derived from a human donor who received an intestinal transplant. The source was unstimulated CD8+ T cells sorted from spleen or lymph node cells, collected before intestinal transplant. The chain employs TRBV7-9 and TRBJ2-3; TRBD2 is a possible D gene (6 bases). The CDR3 DNA sequence: TGTGCCAGCAGCGCCAGGAGGGAAGATACGCAGTATTTT. Protein: CASSARREDTQYF.